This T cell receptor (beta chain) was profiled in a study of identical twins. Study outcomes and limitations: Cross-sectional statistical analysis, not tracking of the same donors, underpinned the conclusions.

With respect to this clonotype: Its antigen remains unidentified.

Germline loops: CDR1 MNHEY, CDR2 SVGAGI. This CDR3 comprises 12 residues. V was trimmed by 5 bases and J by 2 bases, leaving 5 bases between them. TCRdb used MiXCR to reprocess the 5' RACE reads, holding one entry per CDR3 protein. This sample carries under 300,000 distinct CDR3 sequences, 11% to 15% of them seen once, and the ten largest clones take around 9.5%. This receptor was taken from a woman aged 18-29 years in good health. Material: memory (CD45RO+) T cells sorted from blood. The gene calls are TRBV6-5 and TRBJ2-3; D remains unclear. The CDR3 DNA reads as TGTGCCAGCAGTGCTACCACAGATACGCAGTATTTT. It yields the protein CASSATTDTQYF.